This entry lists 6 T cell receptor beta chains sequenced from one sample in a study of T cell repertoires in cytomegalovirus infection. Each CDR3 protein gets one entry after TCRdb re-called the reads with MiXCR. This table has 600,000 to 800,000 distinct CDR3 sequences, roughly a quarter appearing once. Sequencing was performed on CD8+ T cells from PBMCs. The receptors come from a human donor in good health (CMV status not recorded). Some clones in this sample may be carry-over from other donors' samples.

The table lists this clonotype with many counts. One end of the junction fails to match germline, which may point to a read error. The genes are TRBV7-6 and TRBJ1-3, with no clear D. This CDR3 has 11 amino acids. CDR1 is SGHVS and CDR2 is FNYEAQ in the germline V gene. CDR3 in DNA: TGTGCCCTGGTCTCTCGAAACACCATATATTTT. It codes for CALVSRNTIYF.

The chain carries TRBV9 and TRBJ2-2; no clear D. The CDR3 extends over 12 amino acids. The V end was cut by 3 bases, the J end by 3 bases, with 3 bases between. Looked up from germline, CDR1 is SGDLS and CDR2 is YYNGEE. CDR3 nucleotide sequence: TGTGCCAGCAGCGCTGACACCGGGGAGCTGTTTTTT. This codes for CASSADTGELFF.

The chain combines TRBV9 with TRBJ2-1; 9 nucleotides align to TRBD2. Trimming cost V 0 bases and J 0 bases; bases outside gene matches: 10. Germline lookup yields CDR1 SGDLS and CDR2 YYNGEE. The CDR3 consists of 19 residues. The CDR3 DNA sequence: TGTGCCAGCAGCGTAGGAATAGCGGGGGACCGGAGCTCCTACAATGAGCAGTTCTTC. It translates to CASSVGIAGDRSSYNEQFF.

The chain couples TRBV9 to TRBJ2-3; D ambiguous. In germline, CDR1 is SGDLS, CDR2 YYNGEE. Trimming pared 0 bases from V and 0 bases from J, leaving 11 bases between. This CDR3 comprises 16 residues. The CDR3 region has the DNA TGTGCCAGCAGCGTAGGAGGAGTTACTAGCACAGATACGCAGTATTTT. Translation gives CASSVGGVTSTDTQYF.

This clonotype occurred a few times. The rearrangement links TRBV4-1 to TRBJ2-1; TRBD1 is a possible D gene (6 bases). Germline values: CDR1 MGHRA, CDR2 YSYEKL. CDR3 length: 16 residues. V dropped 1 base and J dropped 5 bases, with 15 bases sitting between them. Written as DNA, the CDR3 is TGCGCCAGCAGCCAAGGGGGGCCGCCCCTAGACAATGAGCAGTTCTTC. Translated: CASSQGGPPLDNEQFF.

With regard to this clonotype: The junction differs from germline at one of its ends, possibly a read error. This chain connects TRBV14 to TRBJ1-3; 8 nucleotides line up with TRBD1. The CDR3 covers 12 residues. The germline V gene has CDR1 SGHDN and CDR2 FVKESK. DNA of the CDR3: TGTGCCAGCAGCCTGGGCCGGGACAGGTTAATTTTT. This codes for CASSLGRDRLIF.